The present entry profiles one T cell receptor (beta chain) with its context. This entry belongs to a study of blood T cell repertoires in COVID-19. Study summary: Samples representing acute and convalescent COVID-19 were sourced from the United States, Italy and Spain. PBMCs, B-cell-depleted T cells, or T cells provided the cDNA or gDNA that made up the material.

CDR3 length equals 15 residues. Germline V gene lookup returns CDR1 MDHEN and CDR2 SYDVKM. V trimming: 0 bases; J trimming: 11 bases; junction bases outside the gene matches: 9. This table comes from immunoSEQ multiplex PCR, and its TCRdb copy is limited to in-frame clones, with some not included. The table lists approximately 170,000 clones, 83% of them singletons, with 4.4% in the top ten. Donors were grouped by their self-reported clinical history. This chain joins TRBV28 and TRBJ1-1; TRBD1 matches at 10 bases. The receptor was derived from a woman aged 45-60 years who had recovered from COVID-19. Sequencing was performed on PBMCs or T cells enriched from blood (not recorded which). The CDR3 DNA is TGTGCCAGCAGTTTATGGACAGGGGGCGCGCGGGCCGCTTTCTTT. Encoded protein: CASSLWTGGARAAFF.